The present entry profiles one T cell receptor (beta chain) with its context. TCRdb re-called clones via MiXCR from the PCR reads. The sample yields 10,000 to 15,000 clones, 25% to 30% seen once. This sample is drawn from a study of metastatic and nonmetastatic thyroid tumors. Turning to the study itself: Samples came from malignant and benign thyroid patients, and repertoires were compared across blood and tumor or nodule tissue.

This CDR3 has 13 residues. Trimming removed 3 bases from V and 0 bases from J, with 7 bases in between. Germline CDR1 SGHRS, CDR2 YFSETQ. Every patient was untreated before thyroid surgery. Material: tumor tissue. This sequence joins TRBV5-1 and TRBJ2-7; possibly TRBD1 for D (6 bases). The TCR was taken from a female donor with papillary thyroid cancer or a benign thyroid nodule (not recorded which). Some clones in this sample may be carry-over from other donors' samples. The CDR3 protein is CASSSTGSYEQYF. Here the CDR3 DNA reads TGCGCCAGCAGCTCGACAGGCTCCTACGAGCAGTACTTC.